This T cell receptor beta chain was identified during a study of CD8+CD57+ T cells in acquired aplastic anemia. Both TCR beta VDJ combination and CDR3 sequence profiling were carried out. Genomic DNA was the template for this profiling. TCRdb re-derived calls from the reads in MiXCR, one entry per CDR3 protein. Seen here are 150,000 to 200,000 distinct CDR3 sequences, less than 65% observed once, and the top ten hold more than 45%. Germline lookup yields CDR1 SGHVS and CDR2 FQNEAQ. The trim removed 5 bases at V and 1 base at J, leaving 1 base unmatched. The CDR3 runs to 13 residues. The sample holds one count of this clonotype.

The genes are TRBV7-8 and TRBJ1-1, with 7 bases identical to TRBD1. This receptor was taken from a human donor with severe aplastic anemia or a healthy control (not recorded which). The sample was sorted CD4+, CD8+, or CD8+CD57+ T cells (not recorded which) from PBMCs. The CDR3, as DNA: TGTGCCAGCAGCGGACAGGCGAACACTGAAGCTTTCTTT. Its translation: CASSGQANTEAFF. The variable domain in full, completed from reference TRBV7-8 and TRBJ1-1, reads GAGVSQSPRYKVAKRGQDVALRCDPISGHVSLFWYQQALGQGPEFLTYFQNEAQLDKSGLPSDRFFAERPEGSVSTLKIQRTQQEDSAVYLCASSGQANTEAFFGQGTRLTVV.